This T cell receptor (beta chain) came from a study of human T cells and chemical hapten exposure. Indicated time point: patch test 3, about 24 weeks after DPC sensitization. Treatment noted: therapeutic diphenylcyclopropenone sensitization with weekly scalp DPC. This CDR3 region has 15 residues. Germline V gene sequence: CDR1 SNHLY, CDR2 FYNNEI. V lost 4 bases to trimming and J lost 5 bases; unmatched junction nucleotides: 8. TCRdb passed the RACE reads through MiXCR, listing each CDR3 protein once. The sample lists roughly 60,000 distinct CDR3 sequences; roughly an eighth were seen once. This clonotype was seen many times.

The input for sequencing was whole blood, taken in connection with sensitization to the hapten diphenylcyclopropenone (DPC). This sequence was found in a man younger than 40 with alopecia areata. Some clones in this sample may be carry-over from other donors' samples. The rearrangement joins TRBV2 to TRBJ2-1; 7 bases map to TRBD2. CDR3 region: CASSVRSGVDNEQFF. In nucleotides, the CDR3 is TGTGCCAGCAGTGTTAGAAGCGGGGTAGACAATGAGCAGTTCTTC.